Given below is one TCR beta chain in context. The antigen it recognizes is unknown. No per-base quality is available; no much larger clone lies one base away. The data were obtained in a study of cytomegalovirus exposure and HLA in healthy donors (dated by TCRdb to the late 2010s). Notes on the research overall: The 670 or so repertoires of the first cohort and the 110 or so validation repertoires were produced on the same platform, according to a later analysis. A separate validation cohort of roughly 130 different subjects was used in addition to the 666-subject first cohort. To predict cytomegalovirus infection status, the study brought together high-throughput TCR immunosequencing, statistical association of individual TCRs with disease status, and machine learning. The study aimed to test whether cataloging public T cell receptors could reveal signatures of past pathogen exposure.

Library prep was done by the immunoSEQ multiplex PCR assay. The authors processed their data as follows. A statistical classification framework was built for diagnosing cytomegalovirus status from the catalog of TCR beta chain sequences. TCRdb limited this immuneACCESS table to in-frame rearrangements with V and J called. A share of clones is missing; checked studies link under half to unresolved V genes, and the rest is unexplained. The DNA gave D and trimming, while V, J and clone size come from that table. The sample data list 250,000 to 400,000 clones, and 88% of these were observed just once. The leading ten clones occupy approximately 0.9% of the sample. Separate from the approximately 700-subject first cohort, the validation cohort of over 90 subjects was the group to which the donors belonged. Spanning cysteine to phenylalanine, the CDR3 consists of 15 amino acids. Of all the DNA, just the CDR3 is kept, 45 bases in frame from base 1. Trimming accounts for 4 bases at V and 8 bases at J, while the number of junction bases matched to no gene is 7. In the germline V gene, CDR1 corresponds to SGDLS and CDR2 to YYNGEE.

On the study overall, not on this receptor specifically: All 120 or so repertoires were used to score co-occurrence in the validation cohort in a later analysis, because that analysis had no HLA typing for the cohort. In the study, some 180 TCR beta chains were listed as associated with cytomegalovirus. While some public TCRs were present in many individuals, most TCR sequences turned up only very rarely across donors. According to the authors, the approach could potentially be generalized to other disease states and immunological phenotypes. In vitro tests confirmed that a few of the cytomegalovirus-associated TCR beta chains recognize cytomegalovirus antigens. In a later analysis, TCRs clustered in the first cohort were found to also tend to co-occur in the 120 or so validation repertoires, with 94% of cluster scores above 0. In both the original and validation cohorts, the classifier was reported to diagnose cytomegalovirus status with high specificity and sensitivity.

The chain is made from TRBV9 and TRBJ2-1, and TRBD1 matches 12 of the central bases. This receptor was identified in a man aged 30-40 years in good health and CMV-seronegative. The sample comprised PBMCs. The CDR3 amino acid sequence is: CASSTGTGGVYEQFF. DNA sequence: TGTGCCAGCAGCACCGGGACAGGGGGCGTGTATGAGCAGTTCTTC.